The source of this T cell receptor (beta chain) is a study of beta chain features in type 1 diabetes. The CDR3 runs to 11 residues. Trimming took off 5 bases at V and 6 bases at J, with 7 bases between the two ends. In germline, CDR1 is SNHLY, CDR2 FYNNEI. Overall study findings and caveats: Moderate yet significant TCRB CDR3 shortening was seen in Type 1 diabetes patients in all four CD4+ subsets.

This clone was seen only a few times. Antigen specificity is unknown. Since all of the isolated RNA was reverse transcribed, expressed TCRB transcripts were what got sequenced. TCRdb's copy holds only in-frame clones and misses some; the assay was immunoSEQ multiplex PCR. The sample contains 140,000 or so clones, less than 15% of which appear only once. The sequenced sample consisted of central memory CD4+ T cells from blood. The rearrangement joins TRBV2 to TRBJ1-1; no clear D gene. This sequence was found in a man younger than 35 with type 1 diabetes. For the CDR3, the DNA is TGTGCCAGCAGTATAAACGCTGAAGCTTTCTTT. Encoded protein: CASSINAEAFF.